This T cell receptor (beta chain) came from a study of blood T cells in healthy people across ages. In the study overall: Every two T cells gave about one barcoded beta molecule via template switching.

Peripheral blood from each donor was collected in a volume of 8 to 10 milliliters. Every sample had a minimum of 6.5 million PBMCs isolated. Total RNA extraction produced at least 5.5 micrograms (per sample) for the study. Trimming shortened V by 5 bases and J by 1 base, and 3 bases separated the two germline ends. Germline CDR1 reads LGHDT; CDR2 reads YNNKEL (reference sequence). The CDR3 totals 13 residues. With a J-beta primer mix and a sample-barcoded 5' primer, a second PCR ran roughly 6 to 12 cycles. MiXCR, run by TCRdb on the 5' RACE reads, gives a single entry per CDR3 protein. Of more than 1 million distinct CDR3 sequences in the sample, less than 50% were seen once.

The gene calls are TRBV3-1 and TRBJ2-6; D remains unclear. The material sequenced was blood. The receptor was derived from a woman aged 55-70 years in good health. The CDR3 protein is CASSKSGANVLTF. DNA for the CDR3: TGTGCCAGCAGCAAATCTGGGGCCAACGTCCTGACTTTC.